The 15 T cell receptor beta chains presented below share a single source sample, sequenced in a study of T cells in women clearing cervical HPV infection. Produced via immunoSEQ multiplex PCR; TCRdb's table is partial and in-frame only. The sample is made up of approximately 15,000 clones, and the top ten hold roughly 7.9% of it. The sequenced material came from blood buffy coat. Source of these receptors: a woman between 18 and 70 years old with a cervical HPV16 infection that either progressed to CIN3+ or cleared (not recorded which).

A note on this clone: The CDR3 is cut off 3 residues early in the read; its end comes from the germline J gene. This chain uses TRBV27 with TRBJ2-5; 12 bases fit TRBD2. Germline loops: CDR1 MNHEY, CDR2 SMNVEV (reference sequence). After removal of 6 bases from V and 0 bases from J, the junction contained 5 bases not matched to a gene. The CDR3 has 16 residues. The CDR3 region is CASRKTSGGDQETQYF. The sequenced CDR3 bases are TGTGCCAGCAGGAAGACTAGCGGGGGAGACCAAGAGACC.

Details on this clone: Mismatch with germline at one junction end may stem from a read error. The CDR3 goes on 3 residues after the read ends, and that part is filled in from the germline J gene. The V and J genes are TRBV4-2 and TRBJ2-7, with D possibly TRBD1 on 5 matching bases. Germline V CDR1 and CDR2: LGHNA, YNFKEQ. The CDR3 is made up of 15 amino acids. Partial CDR3 DNA: TGCGCCAGCAGCCAAGGATACACAGGTACCTACGAG. It is translated as CASSQGYTGTYE. The CDR3 as a whole reads CASSQGYTGTYEQYF.

As to this clone: One end of the junction varies from germline; a read error may be responsible. The missing CDR3 end, 3 residues past where the read stops, is filled in from the germline J gene. Other DNA sequences in the sample encode the same CDR3. The chain is built from TRBV19 and TRBJ1-2; D gene uncertain. Looked up from germline, CDR1 is LNHDA and CDR2 is SQIVND (reference sequence). The CDR3 has 15 residues. The CDR3 is CASSTKLDPNYGYTF. The covered CDR3 bases are TGTGCCAGTAGTACGAAACTAGATCCTAACTACGGC.

Comment on this clone: Read data end 3 residues before the CDR3 end; the end is taken from the germline J gene. The rearrangement joins TRBV27 to TRBJ2-7; TRBD1 aligns across 8 bases. The CDR3 contains 15 residues. The trim removed 7 bases at V and 1 base at J, leaving 9 bases unmatched. Germline values: CDR1 MNHEY, CDR2 SMNVEV (reference sequence). The sequenced CDR3 bases are TGTGCCAGCATTCCGCAGGGGGCGGCTTCCTACGAG. Protein sequence: CASIPQGAASYE. The full CDR3 protein is CASIPQGAASYEQYF.

Regarding this clone: The read ends 3 residues before the CDR3 terminus; that terminus is restored from the germline J gene. The rearrangement uses TRBV14 and TRBJ2-7; D remains ambiguous. Germline V gene data show CDR1 as SGHDN and CDR2 as FVKESK. This CDR3 has 13 amino acids. V shed 1 base and J shed 3 bases, with 7 bases lying between them. The chain's CDR3 is CASSQVTYYEQYF. The CDR3 DNA, read in part, is TGTGCCAGCAGCCAAGTTACATACTACGAG.

With respect to this clone: The CDR3 end falls 3 residues outside the read, so it is completed with the germline J gene. V and J are TRBV10-3 and TRBJ1-2; 7 bases agree with TRBD1. J gave up 7 bases and V 5 bases, and 10 bases lay outside the gene matches. The CDR3 spans 14 residues. Germline CDR1 ENHRY, CDR2 SYGVKD. This CDR3 is CAISPRQGVSGYTF. CDR3 bases read: TGTGCCATCAGTCCCCGGCAGGGGGTCTCTGGC.

About this clone itself: The CDR3 end falls 3 residues outside the read, so it is completed with the germline J gene. The chain employs TRBV5-1 and TRBJ2-1; 9 nucleotides agree with TRBD2. Germline CDR1 reads SGHRS; CDR2 reads YFSETQ. V lost 4 bases and J lost 0; bases outside the gene matches: 5. This CDR3 is built from 16 residues. Incomplete CDR3 DNA: TGCGCCAGCAGCCCGCCTAGCGGGGCCTCCTACAATGAG. Protein sequence: CASSPPSGASYNE. The CDR3 in its entirety is CASSPPSGASYNEQFF.

The DNA read from the CDR3 is TGCAGTGCTAGTATAGGGGCAGAGGGC. This encodes CSASIGAEG. The entire CDR3 reads CSASIGAEGYTF. The rearrangement uses TRBV20-1 and TRBJ1-2; D may be TRBD1 (5 bases). The read is 3 residues too short to cover the CDR3 end, so that end is filled in from the germline J gene. The CDR3 has 12 amino acids. CDR1 and CDR2 from the germline V gene are DFQATT and SNEGSKA (reference sequence).

A remark on this clone: The CDR3 is cut off 3 residues early in the read; its end comes from the germline J gene. The V and J genes are TRBV6-1 and TRBJ2-5; weak D call: TRBD2 (7 bases). V was shortened by 2 bases and J by 4 bases, with 17 bases between the two germline ends. CDR1 and CDR2 from the germline V gene are MNHNS and SASEGT. This CDR3 has 16 amino acids. The DNA read from the CDR3 is TGTGCCAGCAGTGAACAGAGGGGGGGCTCAATAGAGACC. Its protein product is CASSEQRGGSIET. The CDR3 in full is CASSEQRGGSIETQYF.

Remarks on this clone: The read ends 3 residues early relative to the CDR3; the germline J gene fills the gap. The rearrangement joins TRBV11-2 to TRBJ2-2; 7 nucleotides agree with TRBD1. V was clipped by 5 bases and J by 5 bases; unmatched bases: 8. Germline V gene data show CDR1 as SGHAT and CDR2 as FQNNGV. The CDR3 covers 15 residues. Partial CDR3 DNA: TGTGCCAGCAGCCTTGGACAGGTTCAAACCGGGGAG. Its protein product is CASSLGQVQTGE. The CDR3 as a whole reads CASSLGQVQTGELFF.

In the case of this clone: Read coverage stops 3 residues before the CDR3 terminus; the germline J gene supplies the remainder. This chain links TRBV2 with TRBJ2-5, with a tentative D call TRBD1 (6 bases). Looked up from germline, CDR1 is SNHLY and CDR2 is FYNNEI. The V gene lost 1 base and the J gene lost 4 bases, with 10 bases spanning the gap. CDR3 length: 14 residues. CDR3 in amino acids: CASSEEQGRETQYF. The CDR3 DNA, read in part, is TGTGCCAGCAGTGAAGAACAGGGCCGAGAGACC.

As for this clone: With the read ending 3 residues before the CDR3 end, the germline J gene is used to fill in that end. J is TRBJ1-5 and V is TRBV20-1; weak D call: TRBD1 (5 bases). Between the trimmed V and J ends, which lost 2 bases and 4 bases, there was a span of 6 bases. Germline-derived CDR1 and CDR2 are DFQATT and SNEGSKA (reference sequence). There are 12 residues in the CDR3. The CDR3 sequence is CSARQGNQPQHF. The sequenced CDR3 bases are TGCAGTGCTAGACAGGGTAATCAGCCC.

As for this clone: The sequence runs out 3 residues before the end of the CDR3; the remainder is reconstructed from the germline J gene. The chain couples TRBV7-2 to TRBJ1-2, with 8 bases identical to TRBD1. Germline lookup yields CDR1 SGHTA and CDR2 FQGNSA. The CDR3 extends over 13 amino acids. CDR3 in amino acids: CASSFGQGMGYTF. The CDR3 DNA, read in part, is TGTGCCAGCAGCTTCGGACAGGGTATGGGC.

Remarks on this clone: Read sequence stops 3 residues before the CDR3 end, and the germline J gene provides the missing end. This chain uses TRBV20-1 with TRBJ2-1; 8 bases align to TRBD1. V lost 3 bases to trimming and J lost 4 bases; unmatched junction nucleotides: 11. There are 16 residues in the CDR3. In germline, CDR1 is DFQATT, CDR2 SNEGSKA (reference sequence). CDR3 residues: CSASLGQGLGYNEQFF. The CDR3 bases that were read are TGCAGTGCTAGCCTAGGACAGGGACTGGGATACAATGAG.

Notes on this clone: The sequence runs out 3 residues before the end of the CDR3; the remainder is reconstructed from the germline J gene. V and J are TRBV2 and TRBJ2-5; 10 bases align to TRBD2. The CDR3 totals 16 residues. With 1 base clipped from V and 5 bases from J, the junction kept 7 bases outside the gene matches. CDR1 is SNHLY and CDR2 is FYNNEI in the germline V gene. CDR3 residues: CASSEVSGGAGETQYF. The CDR3 bases that were read are TGTGCCAGCAGTGAAGTCAGCGGGGGGGCCGGTGAGACC.